This T cell receptor beta chain stems from a study of shared T cell receptors in the human thymus. Assay: immunoSEQ multiplex PCR; the TCRdb copy retains only in-frame clones and omits some. The sample yields under 850,000 clones, 88% seen once. These data were also filed under a second study, of human thymus T cells. That work adds: Infants, healthy and Finnish, who were having corrective surgery for congenital heart defects served as donors. Thymus was obtained from resections taken during corrective heart surgery. Repertoires from thymus and blood appeared to show biased V and J gene usage.

Material: thymocytes. This TCR was sampled from a boy under two years old with a congenital heart defect.

In DNA, the CDR3 is TGTGCCAGTGAAACTAGCGGGCGAACCTACGAGCAGTACTTC. It translates to CASETSGRTYEQYF. The genes are TRBV6-4 and TRBJ2-7; 9 bases agree with TRBD2. J gave up 2 bases and V 9 bases, and 8 bases lay outside the gene matches. CDR3 length: 14 residues. In germline, CDR1 is MRHNA, CDR2 SNTAGT.